This TCR beta chain is drawn from a study of CD8+ T cells in alopecia areata. Study details: Patients remained on tofacitinib for 6 to 18 months and then went 6 months without it. Points from the study as a whole: While tofacitinib was given, many expanded lesional clones persisted in scalp and blood. Scalp sample sequencing also detects resident alphabeta T cells of normal skin. Patients displayed less clarity in TCR sharing than mice, a finding possibly related to HLA.

Germline V gene lookup returns CDR1 KGHSH and CDR2 LQKENI. With V trimmed by 6 bases and J by 7 bases, 14 bases remained unmatched. This CDR3 contains 15 residues. TCR sequencing used cDNA made by reverse transcription of extracted RNA. TCRdb's copy holds only in-frame clones and misses some; the assay was immunoSEQ multiplex PCR. The sample holds under 350,000 clones, roughly 60% seen once. Comments on this clone: Its target is not known.

Treatment denoted: oral pan-JAK inhibitor, 5-10 mg twice daily. Sequencing used CD4+ T cells sorted from blood, obtained at week 24, from a patient treated with tofacitinib. This receptor was obtained from a human donor with alopecia areata. This chain joins TRBV18 and TRBJ1-2; 7 bases match TRBD1. The CDR3 bases are TGTGCCAGCTCGCCCCAGAGCGACAGGGTGGGTGGCTACACCTTC. Protein product: CASSPQSDRVGGYTF.